This T cell receptor beta chain is from a study of beta chain features in type 1 diabetes. This CDR3 is built from 16 residues. The germline V and J ends were trimmed by 1 base and 2 bases, with 15 bases remaining between them. CDR1 LNHNV and CDR2 YYDKDF come from the germline V gene (reference sequence). Sorted CD4+ subsets: naive, central memory, regulatory, stem cell-like memory (CD45RO/CCR7/CD25/CD127/CD95/CD27 panel). Expressed TCRB transcripts were sequenced, since all the RNA that had been isolated was reverse transcribed. Reads from naive, central memory and regulatory T cell samples averaged about 3.9 million. TCRdb's copy holds only in-frame clones and misses some; the assay was immunoSEQ multiplex PCR. The profile shows hundreds of thousands of clones, about 32% of them singletons. General observations from the study: VDJ junctions from type 1 diabetes patients carried fewer insertions and larger deletions.

Of note for this clone: Its antigen is not identified.

J is TRBJ2-7 and V is TRBV15; possible D gene TRBD1, 6 bases. Sequencing was carried out using naive CD4+ T cells from blood. The clonotype originates from a man aged 18-30 years in good health. The CDR3 coding sequence is TGTGCCACCAGCAGAGGGGGTCGGACAGCGACCTACGAGCAGTACTTC. Protein sequence: CATSRGGRTATYEQYF.